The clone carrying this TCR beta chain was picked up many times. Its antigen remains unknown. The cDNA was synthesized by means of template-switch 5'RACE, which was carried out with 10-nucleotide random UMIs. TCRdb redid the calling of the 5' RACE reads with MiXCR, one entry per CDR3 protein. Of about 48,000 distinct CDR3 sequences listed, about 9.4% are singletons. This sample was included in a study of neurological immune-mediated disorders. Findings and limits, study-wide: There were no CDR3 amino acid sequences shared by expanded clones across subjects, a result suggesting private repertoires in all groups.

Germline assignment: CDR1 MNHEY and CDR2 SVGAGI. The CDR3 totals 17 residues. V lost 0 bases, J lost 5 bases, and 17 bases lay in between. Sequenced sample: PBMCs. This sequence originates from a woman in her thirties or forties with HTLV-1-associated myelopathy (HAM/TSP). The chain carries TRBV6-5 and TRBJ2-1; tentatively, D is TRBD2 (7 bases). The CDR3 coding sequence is TGTGCCAGCAGTTACTCGCTTTTAGGGGGGGTCAACAATGAGCAGTTCTTC. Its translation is CASSYSLLGGVNNEQFF.